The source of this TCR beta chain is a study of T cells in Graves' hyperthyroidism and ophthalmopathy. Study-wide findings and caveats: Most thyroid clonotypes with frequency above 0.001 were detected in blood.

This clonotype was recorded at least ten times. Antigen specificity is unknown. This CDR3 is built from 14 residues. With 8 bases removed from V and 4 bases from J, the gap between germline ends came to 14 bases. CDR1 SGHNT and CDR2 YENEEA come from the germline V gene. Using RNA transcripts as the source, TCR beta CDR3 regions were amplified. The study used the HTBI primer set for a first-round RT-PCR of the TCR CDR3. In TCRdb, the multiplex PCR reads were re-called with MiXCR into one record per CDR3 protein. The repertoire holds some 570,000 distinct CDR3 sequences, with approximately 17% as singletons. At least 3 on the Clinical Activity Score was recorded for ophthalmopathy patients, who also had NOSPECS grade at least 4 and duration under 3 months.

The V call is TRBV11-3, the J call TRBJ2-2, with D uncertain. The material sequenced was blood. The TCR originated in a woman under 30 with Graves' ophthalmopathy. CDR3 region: CASRRQAGTGELFF. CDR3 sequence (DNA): TGTGCCAGCCGACGACAAGCTGGCACCGGGGAGCTGTTTTTT. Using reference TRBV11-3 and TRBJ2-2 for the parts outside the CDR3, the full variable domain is EAGVVQSPRYKIIEKKQPVAFWCNPISGHNTLYWYLQNLGQGPELLIRYENEEAVDDSQLPKDRFSAERLKGVDSTLKIQPAELGDSAVYLCASRRQAGTGELFFGEGSRLTVL.